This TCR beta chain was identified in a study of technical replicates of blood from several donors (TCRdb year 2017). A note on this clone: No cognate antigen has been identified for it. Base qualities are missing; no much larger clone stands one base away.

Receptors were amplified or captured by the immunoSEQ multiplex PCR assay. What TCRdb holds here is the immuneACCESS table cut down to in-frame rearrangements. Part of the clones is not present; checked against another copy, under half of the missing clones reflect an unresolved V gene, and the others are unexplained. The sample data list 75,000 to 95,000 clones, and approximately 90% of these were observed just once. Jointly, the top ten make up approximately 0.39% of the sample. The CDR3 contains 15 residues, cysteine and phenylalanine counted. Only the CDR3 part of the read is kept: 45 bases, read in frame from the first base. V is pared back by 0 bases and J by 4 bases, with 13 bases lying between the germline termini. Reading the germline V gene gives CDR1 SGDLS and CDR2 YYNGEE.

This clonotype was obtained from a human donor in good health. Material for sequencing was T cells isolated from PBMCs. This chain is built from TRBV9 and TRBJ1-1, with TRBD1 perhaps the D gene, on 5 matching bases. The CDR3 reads CASSVVDSGSTEAFF. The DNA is TGTGCCAGCAGCGTAGTAGACAGTGGAAGCACTGAAGCTTTCTTT.